A single T cell receptor beta chain is shown here with its context. It lacks a known antigen. Nothing much larger sits one base from this clone, and base qualities are not available. These data originate in a study of identical twins (dated by TCRdb to about 2016). Regarding the complete study: The study deep-sequenced TCR alpha and beta repertoires from monozygotic twins, unrelated adults of various ages and cord blood to test whether fetal clonotypes persist. To rule out contamination, replicate twin experiments were performed at different times with different library preparation protocols.

Results the study describes overall, beyond this receptor: Because the same donors could not be followed over many years, conclusions were based on cross-sectional statistical analysis. Fewer insertions were carried by abundant cord blood beta clonotypes, a similar but weaker trend appeared in young adult naive repertoires, and no such trend appeared in memory repertoires. Compared with coincidental sharing between unrelated individuals, out-of-frame TCR alpha sequences shared between twins showed an excess of sequences with low generation probability. In monozygotic twins, recombination models systematically underestimated out-of-frame TCR alpha sharing, but the models matched the sharing seen between unrelated individuals. Excess twin sharing in beta out-of-frame sequences was weaker because fewer shared sequences lowered the signal-to-noise ratio. Invariant T cells such as MAIT and iNKT could partly confound zero-insertion analyses, though diverse VJ usage argued against this for most clonotypes.

As encoded in the germline V gene, CDR1 is MGHRA while CDR2 is YSYEKL. Germline trimming: 3 bases from V, 0 bases from J; junction bases outside gene matches: 5. Reading from cysteine to phenylalanine, the CDR3 counts 16 amino acids. The DNA shown is the 48-base CDR3, in frame from base 1. Only healthy Caucasian donors were included. The method behind the library was 5' RACE. Sequencer: Illumina HiSeq 2000. Template switching added a universal primer binding site, and the final cDNA carried a unique molecular identifier that allowed TCR cDNA molecules to be counted accurately. Specific primers in the conserved constant-segment region were used to synthesize first-strand cDNA for the TCR alpha and beta chains. To control for contamination, every cDNA library carried two barcodes: a SMART-Mk sample barcode plus Illumina barcodes. Two successive PCR steps introduced TruSeq adapter sequences along with Illumina sample barcodes. The Illumina HiSeq platform was used with custom primers to sequence TCR alpha and beta cDNA libraries. The study's processing was this. MiGEC processed the raw reads to extract unique molecular identifiers, while MiXCR was used to determine the CDR3 positions. Recombination models were inferred per individual with the repgenHMM and IGoR tools using an EM algorithm. The tcR package in R was used for shared clonotype analysis, with sharing normalized by the product of cloneset sizes. To study raw recombination free of thymic and clonal selection effects, out-of-frame nonproductive sequences were analyzed. Starting from the raw public reads, TCRdb applied fastp trimming at Q25, assembled clones with MiXCR and retained in-frame beta chains. Each entry is one CDR3 protein sequence, shown with its most common DNA and genes. The V and J calls reflect TCRdb's pipeline rather than the authors' work. The sample has 1.5 million or so distinct CDR3 sequences on record, around 33% of them singletons. The ten largest clones capture 0.27% of the sample.

What was sequenced was cord blood. This TCR derives from a newborn girl in good health. The V and J genes are TRBV4-1 and TRBJ2-5; TRBD2 lines up with 9 middle nucleotides. The CDR3 here reads CASSHRLAVYQETQYF. The bases read TGCGCCAGCAGCCACCGACTAGCGGTTTACCAAGAGACCCAGTACTTC.